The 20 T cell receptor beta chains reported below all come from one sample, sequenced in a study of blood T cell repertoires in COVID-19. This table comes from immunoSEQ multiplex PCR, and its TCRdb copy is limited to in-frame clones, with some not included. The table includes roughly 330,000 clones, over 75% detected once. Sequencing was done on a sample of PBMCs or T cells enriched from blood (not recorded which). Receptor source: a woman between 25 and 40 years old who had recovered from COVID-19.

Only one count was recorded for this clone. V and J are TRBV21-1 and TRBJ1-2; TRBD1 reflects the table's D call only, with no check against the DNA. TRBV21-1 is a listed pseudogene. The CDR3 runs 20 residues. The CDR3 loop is CASSELGILRDRHFGYGYTF. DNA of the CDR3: TGTGCCAGCAGCGAACTAGGGATCCTCCGGGACAGGCATTTCGGGTATGGCTACACCTTC.

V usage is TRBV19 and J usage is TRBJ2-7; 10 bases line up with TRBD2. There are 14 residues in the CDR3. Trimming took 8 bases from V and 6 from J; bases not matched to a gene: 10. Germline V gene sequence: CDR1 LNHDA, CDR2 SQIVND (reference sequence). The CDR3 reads CASGAGTSAGEQYF. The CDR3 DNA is TGTGCCAGTGGCGCCGGGACTAGCGCAGGCGAGCAGTACTTC.

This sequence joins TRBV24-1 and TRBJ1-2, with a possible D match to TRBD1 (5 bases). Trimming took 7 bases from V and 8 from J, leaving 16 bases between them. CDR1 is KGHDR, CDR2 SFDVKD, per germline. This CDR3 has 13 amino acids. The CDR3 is CATSIGGTRGYTF. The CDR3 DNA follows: TGTGCCACCAGCATAGGCGGGACTCGGGGCTACACCTTC.

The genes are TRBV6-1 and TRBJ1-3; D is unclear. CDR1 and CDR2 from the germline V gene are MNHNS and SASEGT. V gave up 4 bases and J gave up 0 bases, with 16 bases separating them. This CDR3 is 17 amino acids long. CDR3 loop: CASSVGSEGFSGNTIYF. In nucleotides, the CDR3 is TGTGCCAGCAGTGTGGGTTCGGAGGGCTTCTCTGGAAACACCATATATTTT.

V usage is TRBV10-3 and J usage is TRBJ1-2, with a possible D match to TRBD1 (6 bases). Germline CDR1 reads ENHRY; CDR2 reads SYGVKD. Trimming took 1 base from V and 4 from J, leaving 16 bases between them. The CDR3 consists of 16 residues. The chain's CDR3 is CAISEYKPGQVYGYTF. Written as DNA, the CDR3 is TGTGCCATCAGTGAGTACAAGCCGGGACAAGTCTATGGCTACACCTTC.

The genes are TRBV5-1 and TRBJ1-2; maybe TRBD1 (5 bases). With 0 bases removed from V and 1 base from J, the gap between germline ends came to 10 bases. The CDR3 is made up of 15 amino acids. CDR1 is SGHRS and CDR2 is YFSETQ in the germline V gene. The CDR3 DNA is TGCGCCAGCAGCTTGGCCGGGGGGGTTAACTATGGCTACACCTTC. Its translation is CASSLAGGVNYGYTF.

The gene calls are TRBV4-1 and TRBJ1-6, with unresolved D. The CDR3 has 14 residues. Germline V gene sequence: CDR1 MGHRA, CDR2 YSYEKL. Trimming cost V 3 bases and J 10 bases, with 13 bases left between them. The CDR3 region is CASSHMDRGSPLHF. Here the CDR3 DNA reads TGCGCCAGCAGCCACATGGACCGCGGGTCACCCCTCCACTTT.

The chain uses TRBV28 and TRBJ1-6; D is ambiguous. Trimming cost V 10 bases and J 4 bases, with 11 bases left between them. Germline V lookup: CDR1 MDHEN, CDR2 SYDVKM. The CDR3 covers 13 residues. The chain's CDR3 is CATGRGYNSPLHF. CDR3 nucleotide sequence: TGTGCCACCGGACGGGGATATAATTCACCCCTCCACTTT.

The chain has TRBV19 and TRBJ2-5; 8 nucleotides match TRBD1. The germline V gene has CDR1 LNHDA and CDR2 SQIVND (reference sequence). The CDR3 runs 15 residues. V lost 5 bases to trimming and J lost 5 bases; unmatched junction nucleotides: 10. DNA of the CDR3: TGTGCCAGTAGTCTAGCGACAGGGGCAGGGGAGACCCAGTACTTC. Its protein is CASSLATGAGETQYF.

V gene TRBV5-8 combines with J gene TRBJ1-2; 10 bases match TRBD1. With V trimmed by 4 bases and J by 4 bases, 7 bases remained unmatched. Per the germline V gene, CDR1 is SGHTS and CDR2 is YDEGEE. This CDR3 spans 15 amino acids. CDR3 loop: CASSLGQGVFYGYTF. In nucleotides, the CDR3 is TGTGCCAGCAGCCTTGGACAGGGGGTTTTCTATGGCTACACCTTC.

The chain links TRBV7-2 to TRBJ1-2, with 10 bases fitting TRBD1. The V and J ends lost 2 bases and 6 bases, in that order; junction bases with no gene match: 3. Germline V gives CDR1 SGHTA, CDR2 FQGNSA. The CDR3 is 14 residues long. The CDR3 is CASSLMGTGDGYTF. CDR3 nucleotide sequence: TGTGCCAGCAGCTTAATGGGGACAGGGGATGGCTACACCTTC.

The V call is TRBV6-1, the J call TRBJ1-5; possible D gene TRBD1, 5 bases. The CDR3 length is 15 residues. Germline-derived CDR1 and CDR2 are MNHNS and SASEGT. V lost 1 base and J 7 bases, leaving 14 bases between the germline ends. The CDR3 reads CASSEGQLQNQPQHF. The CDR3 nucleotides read TGTGCCAGCAGTGAAGGACAGTTACAGAACCAGCCCCAGCATTTT.

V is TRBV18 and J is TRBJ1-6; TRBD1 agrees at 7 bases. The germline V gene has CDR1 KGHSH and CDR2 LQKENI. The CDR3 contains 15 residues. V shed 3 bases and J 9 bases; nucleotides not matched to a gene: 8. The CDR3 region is CASSPTTGVGSPLHF. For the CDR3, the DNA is TGTGCCAGCTCACCCACTACAGGGGTCGGTTCACCCCTCCACTTT.

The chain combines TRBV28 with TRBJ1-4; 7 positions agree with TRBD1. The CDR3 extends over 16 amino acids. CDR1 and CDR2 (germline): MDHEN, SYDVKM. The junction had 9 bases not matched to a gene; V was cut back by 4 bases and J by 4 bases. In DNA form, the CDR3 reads TGTGCCAGCAGTTATGGTTCGGGACAGAATAATGAAAAACTGTTTTTT. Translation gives CASSYGSGQNNEKLFF.

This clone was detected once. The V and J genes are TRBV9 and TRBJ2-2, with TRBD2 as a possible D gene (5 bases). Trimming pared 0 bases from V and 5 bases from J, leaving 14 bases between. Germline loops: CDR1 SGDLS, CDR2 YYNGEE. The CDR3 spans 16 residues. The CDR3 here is CASSVEDFRWTGELFF. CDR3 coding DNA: TGTGCCAGCAGCGTAGAGGACTTCCGGTGGACCGGGGAGCTGTTTTTT.

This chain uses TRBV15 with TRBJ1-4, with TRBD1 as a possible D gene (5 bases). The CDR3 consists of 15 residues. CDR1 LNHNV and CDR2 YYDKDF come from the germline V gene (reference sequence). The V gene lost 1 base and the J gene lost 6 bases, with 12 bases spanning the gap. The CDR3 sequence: CATSRALRGDEKLFF. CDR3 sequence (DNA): TGTGCCACCAGCAGAGCCCTGCGGGGCGATGAAAAACTGTTTTTT.

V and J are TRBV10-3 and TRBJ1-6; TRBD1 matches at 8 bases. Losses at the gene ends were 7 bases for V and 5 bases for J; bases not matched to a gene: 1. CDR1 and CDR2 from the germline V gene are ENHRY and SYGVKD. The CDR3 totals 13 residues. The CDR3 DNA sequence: TGTGCCATCACGGACAGGGATAATTCACCCCTCCACTTT. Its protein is CAITDRDNSPLHF.

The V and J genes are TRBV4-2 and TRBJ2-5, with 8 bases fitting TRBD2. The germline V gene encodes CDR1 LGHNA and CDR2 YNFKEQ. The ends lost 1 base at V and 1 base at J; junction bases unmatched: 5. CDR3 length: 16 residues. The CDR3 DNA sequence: TGTGCCAGCAGCCAAGGGAGGGCGGGGGGCCAAGAGACCCAGTACTTC. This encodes CASSQGRAGGQETQYF.

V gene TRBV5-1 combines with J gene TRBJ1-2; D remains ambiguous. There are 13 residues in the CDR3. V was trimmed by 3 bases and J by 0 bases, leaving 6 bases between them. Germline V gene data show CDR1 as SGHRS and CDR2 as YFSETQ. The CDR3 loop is CASSYSSNYGYTF. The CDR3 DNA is TGCGCCAGCAGCTACTCTTCTAACTATGGCTACACCTTC.

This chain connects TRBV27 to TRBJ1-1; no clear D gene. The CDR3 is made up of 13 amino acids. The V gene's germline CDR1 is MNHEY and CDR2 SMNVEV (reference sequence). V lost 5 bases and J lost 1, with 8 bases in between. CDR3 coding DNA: TGTGCCAGCAGTACGGTACCGAACACTGAAGCTTTCTTT. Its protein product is CASSTVPNTEAFF.